What follows are 32 T cell receptor beta chains derived from one specimen sequenced in a study of T cell changes during pregnancy in multiple sclerosis. Generated by immunoSEQ multiplex PCR, the TCRdb table keeps only in-frame clones and is missing some. The sample contains tens of thousands of clones, around 94% of which appear only once. The sample consisted of peripheral blood, taken in the second trimester of pregnancy. The receptors originated from a female donor in good health, enrolled as a control in a pregnancy study.

On this clone itself: The germline gene is not matched at one end of the junction; a read error may be the cause. The rearrangement uses TRBV7-7 and TRBJ2-5; D remains unclear. The CDR3 has 14 amino acids. In germline, CDR1 is SSHAT, CDR2 FNYEAQ (reference sequence). The CDR3 reads CASSLGQDQETQYF. In DNA, the CDR3 is TGTGCTAGCAGCTTAGGGCAGGACCAAGAGACCCAGTACTTC.

This chain connects TRBV5-4 to TRBJ2-5; tentative D call: TRBD1 (6 bases). From germline, CDR1 is SGHNT and CDR2 YYREEE (reference sequence). This CDR3 is built from 14 residues. V was pared by 3 bases and J by 3 bases, with 12 bases between. For the CDR3, the DNA is TGTGCCAGCAGCTGGACAGCTTTCGAAGAGACCCAGTACTTC. Translated: CASSWTAFEETQYF.

The rearrangement joins TRBV6-1 to TRBJ1-1; 8 nucleotides line up with TRBD1. Germline CDR1 MNHNS, CDR2 SASEGT. With 1 base clipped from V and 6 bases from J, the junction kept 10 bases outside the gene matches. CDR3 length: 16 amino acids. CDR3 bases: TGTGCCAGCAGTGAAGAAGAATGGACAGGGCGGGCTGAAGCTTTCTTT. It translates to CASSEEEWTGRAEAFF.

The chain employs TRBV19 and TRBJ2-7; 7 nucleotides match TRBD1. J gave up 2 bases and V 6 bases, and 4 bases lay outside the gene matches. This CDR3 has 13 residues. Germline V gene data show CDR1 as LNHDA and CDR2 as SQIVND (reference sequence). CDR3 nucleotides: TGTGCCAGTAGCCAACAGGGGACCTACGAGCAGTACTTC. This translates into CASSQQGTYEQYF.

The V and J genes are TRBV6-5 and TRBJ1-1, with 10 bases aligning to TRBD1. Germline CDR1 MNHEY, CDR2 SVGAGI. The CDR3 runs 16 residues. V lost 0 bases and J lost 5; bases outside the gene matches: 6. The CDR3 bases are TGTGCCAGCAGTTACTCGTGGACAGGGGGAAGTACTGAAGCTTTCTTT. Translation: CASSYSWTGGSTEAFF.

J is TRBJ2-3 and V is TRBV4-2, with D possibly matching TRBD2 (6 bases). Germline CDR1 is LGHNA and CDR2 is YNFKEQ. The CDR3 is made up of 16 amino acids. V dropped 4 bases and J dropped 2 bases, with 16 bases sitting between them. CDR3 bases: TGTGCCAGCAGCCCACTCGAAGGGACTTACACAGATACGCAGTATTTT. Amino acids: CASSPLEGTYTDTQYF.

The CDR3 region is CASSNTGVGGQPQHF. CDR3 DNA sequence: TGTGCCAGTAGTAACACAGGGGTGGGAGGTCAGCCCCAGCATTTT. J is TRBJ1-5 and V is TRBV19, with 7 bases identical to TRBD1. Germline CDR1 reads LNHDA; CDR2 reads SQIVND (reference sequence). The CDR3 extends over 15 amino acids. The ends lost 4 bases at V and 6 bases at J; junction bases unmatched: 9.

This clone appeared a few times. DNA for the CDR3: TGTGCTAGTGGTTTGGGAAGGGGTGAGCAGTTCTTC. This sequence encodes CASGLGRGEQFF. The chain joins TRBV12-5 to TRBJ2-1, with D perhaps matching TRBD1 (5 bases). Deletions cut 1 base from V and 9 bases from J, with 7 bases between. Germline assignment: CDR1 LGHNT and CDR2 FRNRAP. The CDR3 has 12 amino acids.

The CDR3 protein is CASSLFGSNTGELFF. The CDR3 region has the DNA TGTGCCAGCAGCCTGTTCGGTTCAAACACCGGGGAGCTGTTTTTT. The gene calls are TRBV9 and TRBJ2-2; D uncertain. The germline gives CDR1 SGDLS, CDR2 YYNGEE. CDR3 length: 15 residues. Trimming took off 4 bases at V and 2 bases at J, with 12 bases between the two ends. Variable domain in full (rest from reference TRBV9 and TRBJ2-2): DSGVTQTPKHLITATGQRVTLRCSPRSGDLSVYWYQQSLDQGLQFLIQYYNGEERAKGNILERFSAQQFPDLHSELNLSSLELGDSALYFCASSLFGSNTGELFFGEGSRLTVL.

The chain uses TRBV7-2 and TRBJ1-1; 7 bases are shared with TRBD1. CDR3 length: 15 amino acids. Germline assignment: CDR1 SGHTA and CDR2 FQGNSA. V gave up 5 bases and J gave up 6 bases; unmatched junction bases: 12. The chain's CDR3 is CASSRQSNQGAEAFF. DNA for the CDR3: TGTGCCAGCAGCCGACAGTCCAACCAGGGGGCTGAAGCTTTCTTT.

This clone has a single count. V usage is TRBV7-9 and J usage is TRBJ2-4, with D uncertain. CDR1 SEHNR and CDR2 FQNEAQ come from the germline V gene (reference sequence). V was cut by 4 bases and J by 7 bases, with 17 bases left in between. The CDR3 has 15 amino acids. CDR3 in DNA: TGTGCCAGCAGCTCCACCTTTAGAGAAATGAACATTCAGTACTTC. Translated, it gives CASSSTFREMNIQYF. Based on the CDR3 plus reference TRBV7-9 and TRBJ2-4, the full variable domain is DTGVSQNPRHKITKRGQNVTFRCDPISEHNRLYWYRQTLGQGPEFLTYFQNEAQLEKSRLLSDRFSAERPKGSFSTLEIQRTEQGDSAMYLCASSSTFREMNIQYFGAGTRLSVL.

The chain carries TRBV11-2 and TRBJ2-3; TRBD2 matches at 8 bases. CDR1 is SGHAT and CDR2 is FQNNGV in the germline V gene. V shed 4 bases and J 3 bases; nucleotides not matched to a gene: 9. The CDR3 runs 16 residues. CDR3 DNA sequence: TGTGCCAGCAGCTCCCTCGTAGCGGGGATTACAGATACGCAGTATTTT. Translated: CASSSLVAGITDTQYF.

This CDR3 reads CATSSVNWPQHF. The CDR3, as DNA: TGTGCCACCAGCAGCGTAAACTGGCCCCAGCATTTT. The chain recombines TRBV15 with TRBJ1-5; no definite D call. V was clipped by 3 bases and J by 9 bases, with 9 bases between them. The CDR3 totals 12 residues. Germline loops: CDR1 LNHNV, CDR2 YYDKDF (reference sequence).

This CDR3 reads CAVHRGDEQYF. The CDR3 coding sequence is TGTGCCGTACACAGGGGGGACGAGCAGTACTTC. The genes are TRBV27 and TRBJ2-7; TRBD1 matches 8 bases. Trimming cost V 11 bases and J 5 bases; bases outside gene matches: 5. The CDR3 spans 11 residues. The germline gives CDR1 MNHEY, CDR2 SMNVEV (reference sequence).

The chain combines TRBV5-1 with TRBJ2-5, with D perhaps TRBD1 (6 bases). The CDR3 has 14 residues. V was cut by 4 bases and J by 4 bases, with 14 bases left in between. The germline gives CDR1 SGHRS, CDR2 YFSETQ. The CDR3: CASSVTGSRETQYF. CDR3 nucleotide sequence: TGCGCCAGCAGCGTAACAGGGTCTAGAGAGACCCAGTACTTC.

The chain couples TRBV20-1 to TRBJ2-7; D is unclear. There are 10 residues in the CDR3. Per the germline V gene, CDR1 is DFQATT and CDR2 is SNEGSKA (reference sequence). Trimming cost V 6 bases and J 5 bases, with 8 bases left between them. CDR3 nucleotide sequence: TGCAGTGCCCAATCGGACGAGCAGTACTTC. Its translation: CSAQSDEQYF.

The chain couples TRBV2 to TRBJ2-7; D may be TRBD2 (5 bases). Germline values: CDR1 SNHLY, CDR2 FYNNEI. The CDR3 has 12 residues. Trimming took off 6 bases at V and 3 bases at J, with 9 bases between the two ends. CDR3 DNA sequence: TGTGCCAGCAGGCCGGGGAGCTACGAGCAGTACTTC. Translation: CASRPGSYEQYF.

This chain links TRBV7-2 with TRBJ1-5, with no clear D. Germline CDR1 reads SGHTA; CDR2 reads FQGNSA. The V end was cut by 2 bases, the J end by 5 bases, with 7 bases between. The CDR3 extends over 13 amino acids. CDR3 in DNA: TGTGCCAGCAGCTTAATGCGGGATCAGCCCCAGCATTTT. Its translation is CASSLMRDQPQHF.

The chain carries TRBV19 and TRBJ1-6; D not certain. Trimming removed 10 bases from V and 9 bases from J, with 16 bases in between. The CDR3 is 13 amino acids. CDR1 is LNHDA and CDR2 is SQIVND in the germline V gene (reference sequence). CDR3 residues: CATTRDVGSPLHF. The DNA of the CDR3 is TGTGCCACCACGAGGGATGTTGGTTCACCCCTCCACTTT.

This chain joins TRBV9 and TRBJ1-1; 8 positions match TRBD1. The length of the CDR3 is 13 residues. The J segment lost 11 bases and the V segment lost 4 bases, leaving 10 bases of the junction unmatched. Germline V lookup: CDR1 SGDLS, CDR2 YYNGEE. CDR3 amino acids: CASSHGQGPEAFF. In DNA, the CDR3 is TGTGCCAGCAGCCATGGACAGGGTCCGGAGGCTTTCTTT.

The chain uses TRBV10-3 and TRBJ1-4, with 7 bases matching TRBD1. The CDR3 extends over 16 amino acids. Losses at the gene ends were 10 bases for V and 7 bases for J; bases not matched to a gene: 18. CDR1 and CDR2 (germline): ENHRY, SYGVKD. The CDR3 protein is CATKRAQTGFGEKLFF. For the CDR3, the DNA is TGTGCCACAAAAAGGGCCCAGACAGGGTTCGGTGAAAAACTGTTTTTT.

The J gene is TRBJ1-2, the V gene TRBV6-5; tentatively, D is TRBD1 (5 bases). Germline CDR1 is MNHEY and CDR2 is SVGAGI. The CDR3 is 11 amino acids. V lost 5 bases to trimming and J lost 4 bases, with 5 bases between them. CDR3 DNA sequence: TGTGCCAGCAGTGACAGCTATGGCTACACCTTC. Amino acid sequence: CASSDSYGYTF.

The rearrangement links TRBV4-2 to TRBJ1-5; a possible D gene is TRBD1 (6 bases). The CDR3 is 13 residues long. V was shortened by 11 bases and J by 3 bases, with 14 bases between the two germline ends. Germline lookup yields CDR1 LGHNA and CDR2 YNFKEQ. The CDR3 DNA follows: TGTGCCTCGAAGGGGGGGTCCAATCAGCCCCAGCATTTT. It translates to CASKGGSNQPQHF.

The CDR3 DNA follows: TGTGCCAGCAGCCCCCTCGGGTCTGAAGCTTTCTTT. Amino acid sequence: CASSPLGSEAFF. This sequence joins TRBV4-2 and TRBJ1-1; D gene uncertain. CDR1 and CDR2 from the germline V gene are LGHNA and YNFKEQ. Between the trimmed V and J ends, which lost 4 bases and 6 bases, there was a span of 9 bases. The CDR3 loop spans 12 amino acids.

The genes are TRBV27 and TRBJ2-7; maybe TRBD1 (6 bases). CDR1 and CDR2 from the germline V gene are MNHEY and SMNVEV (reference sequence). The CDR3 has 13 amino acids. Trimming took off 4 bases at V and 3 bases at J, with 10 bases between the two ends. CDR3 residues: CASSWGHLYEQYF. The CDR3 DNA is TGTGCCAGCAGTTGGGGACATCTCTACGAGCAGTACTTC.

The rearrangement uses TRBV10-1 and TRBJ1-2; 8 nucleotides agree with TRBD1. The V gene's germline CDR1 is WNHNN and CDR2 SYGVQD (reference sequence). V lost 4 bases, J lost 0 bases, and 10 bases stayed unmatched. This CDR3 region has 17 residues. The CDR3 protein is CASSAWDRSGPNYGYTF. CDR3 in DNA: TGCGCCAGCAGTGCCTGGGACAGGAGCGGTCCTAACTATGGCTACACCTTC.

The chain recombines TRBV30 with TRBJ1-2, with D uncertain. Between the trimmed V and J ends, which lost 2 bases and 5 bases, there was a span of 12 bases. The CDR3 spans 13 residues. The germline V gene has CDR1 GTSNPN and CDR2 SVGIG (reference sequence). The CDR3 region is CAWSSAPRYGYTF. DNA for the CDR3: TGTGCCTGGAGTTCTGCCCCGCGGTATGGCTACACCTTC.

The chain recombines TRBV6-5 with TRBJ2-4; 7 positions match TRBD1. The CDR3 has 11 amino acids. Per germline, CDR1 MNHEY and CDR2 SVGAGI. V was clipped by 9 bases and J by 14 bases; unmatched bases: 10. CDR3 bases: TGTGCCAGTCACGACGGGACAGAGAAGTACTTC. Its protein is CASHDGTEKYF.

The rearrangement joins TRBV4-3 to TRBJ1-1, with D maybe TRBD1 (5 bases). Trimming stripped 6 bases from V and 2 bases from J, with 16 bases between. CDR3 length equals 15 residues. Germline V gives CDR1 LGHNA, CDR2 YSLEER. CDR3 DNA sequence: TGCGCCAGCAGTCGTAGCAGGGTTTCCAACACTGAAGCTTTCTTT. Amino acid sequence: CASSRSRVSNTEAFF.

The gene calls are TRBV27 and TRBJ2-1; 9 nucleotides align to TRBD2. Germline-derived CDR1 and CDR2 are MNHEY and SMNVEV (reference sequence). Trimming removed 6 bases from V and 7 bases from J; junction bases left unmatched: 7. The CDR3 totals 14 residues. The DNA for the CDR3 is TGTGCCAGCAGCTTTACTAGCGGGTCTAATGAGCAGTTCTTC. It encodes CASSFTSGSNEQFF.

This clone has more than one count but fewer than ten. The chain is built from TRBV4-1 and TRBJ1-5, with TRBD1 identical over 7 bases. Per germline, CDR1 MGHRA and CDR2 YSYEKL. V was clipped by 2 bases and J by 2 bases; unmatched bases: 0. This CDR3 is built from 14 residues. CDR3 nucleotides: TGCGCCAGCAGCCAAACAGGGGGCAATCAGCCCCAGCATTTT. It is translated as CASSQTGGNQPQHF.

The chain uses TRBV14 and TRBJ1-1; D is ambiguous. Germline V gives CDR1 SGHDN, CDR2 FVKESK. V dropped 3 bases and J dropped 7 bases, with 6 bases sitting between them. The CDR3 covers 11 residues. CDR3 region: CASSHYSEAFF. As DNA, the CDR3 is TGTGCCAGCAGCCATTACAGTGAAGCTTTCTTT.